A single sample is the source of the 11 T cell receptor beta chains below, sequenced in a study of regulatory T cells in long-lasting Graves disease. CDR3 regions were amplified by Arm-PCR using iRepertoire HTBI primers to build TCR beta libraries. MiXCR was run by TCRdb on the multiplex PCR reads, yielding one entry per CDR3 protein. Of around 250,000 distinct CDR3 sequences listed, 18% are singletons. Indicated time point: newly diagnosed GD, antithyroid drugs for less than 3 months. Extracted PBMC RNA gave rise to the TCR library. These data are also associated with another study on T cells in Graves' hyperthyroidism and ophthalmopathy.

The source was peripheral blood mononuclear cells (PBMCs), collected at new diagnosis, from a patient treated with antithyroid drugs. The receptors were gathered from a young woman with Graves disease.

At least ten counts were recorded for this clonotype. The chain joins TRBV28 to TRBJ2-3, with D perhaps TRBD2 (7 bases). There are 13 residues in the CDR3. V was trimmed by 6 bases and J by 6 bases, leaving 13 bases between them. Germline CDR1 reads MDHEN; CDR2 reads SYDVKM. The CDR3 spells CASRGGGEDTQYF. For the CDR3, the DNA is TGTGCCAGCAGGGGAGGGGGTGAGGATACGCAGTATTTT.

In this sample, this clonotype turned up a few times. The chain is built from TRBV6-1 and TRBJ1-4; perhaps TRBD1 as D (5 bases). The CDR3 contains 13 residues. The germline V and J ends were trimmed by 6 bases and 8 bases, with 13 bases remaining between them. The germline gives CDR1 MNHNS, CDR2 SASEGT. CDR3 region: CASRTAVGEKLFF. The CDR3 DNA sequence: TGTGCCAGCAGGACAGCTGTCGGGGAAAAACTGTTTTTT.

In its sample, this clonotype was seen many times. The chain is built from TRBV20-1 and TRBJ1-1, with D hard to call. CDR3 length equals 13 residues. Germline CDR1 reads DFQATT; CDR2 reads SNEGSKA (reference sequence). Trimming shortened V by 5 bases and J by 10 bases, and 20 bases separated the two germline ends. The CDR3 bases are TGCAGTGCTGAAGGGCACCCCAATACGGGAGCTTTCTTT. This gives the protein CSAEGHPNTGAFF.

The chain is built from TRBV19 and TRBJ2-3, with 8 bases aligning to TRBD1. The germline CDR1 and CDR2 sequences are LNHDA and SQIVND (reference sequence). V was clipped by 3 bases and J by 11 bases; unmatched bases: 4. The CDR3 totals 12 residues. CDR3 in DNA: TGTGCCAGTAGTATCAGGACAGGGAGGCAGTATTTT. It is translated as CASSIRTGRQYF.

Concerning this clonotype itself: This likely came from a read error, as a far larger clone is one base away. J is TRBJ1-1 and V is TRBV12-3 or TRBV12-4; no firm D call. The CDR3 is made up of 13 amino acids. The CDR3 loop is CASSRTGNTKAFF. The CDR3 bases are TGTGCCAGCAGCCGGACGGGAAACACTAAAGCTTTCTTT.

On this clonotype: A much larger clone lies a single base off, so this may be a read error. V gene TRBV6-2 or TRBV6-3 combines with J gene TRBJ2-3; 9 positions match TRBD2. CDR1 and CDR2 (germline): MNHEY, SVGEGT. The CDR3 runs 15 residues. V trimming: 5 bases; J trimming: 5 bases; junction bases outside the gene matches: 8. The CDR3 sequence: CASSDPAAGGDTQYF. The CDR3 DNA reads TGTGCCAGCAGTGACCCGGCAGCGGGGGGAGATACGCAGTATTTT.

This clonotype was observed many times. The chain carries TRBV18 and TRBJ2-7; D remains unclear. V was trimmed by 0 bases and J by 3 bases, leaving 12 bases between them. CDR1 is KGHSH and CDR2 is LQKENI in the germline V gene. The CDR3 has 15 amino acids. The CDR3 sequence: CASSPPTALYYEQYF. As DNA, the CDR3 is TGTGCCAGCTCACCACCGACGGCCCTATACTACGAGCAGTACTTC.

This clonotype was observed many times. The V and J genes are TRBV5-1 and TRBJ1-2; no definite D call. Germline CDR1 reads SGHRS; CDR2 reads YFSETQ. V lost 0 bases, J lost 8 bases, and 8 bases lay in between. This CDR3 contains 12 residues. CDR3 residues: CASSLGGRGYTF. The CDR3 DNA follows: TGCGCCAGCAGCTTGGGTGGGCGCGGCTACACCTTC. Supplemented by reference TRBV5-1 and TRBJ1-2, the full variable domain reads KAGVTQTPRYLIKTRGQQVTLSCSPISGHRSVSWYQQTPGQGLQFLFEYFSETQRNKGNFPGRFSGRQFSNSRSEMNVSTLELGDSALYLCASSLGGRGYTFGSGTRLTVV.

DNA of the CDR3: TGTGCCAGCAGCCATGGCGGAGGGAGCAATCAGCCCCAGCATTTT. This codes for CASSHGGGSNQPQHF. The genes are TRBV6-2 or TRBV6-3 and TRBJ1-5, with D uncertain. V dropped 6 bases and J dropped 1 base, with 13 bases sitting between them. The germline CDR1 and CDR2 sequences are MNHEY and SVGEGT. The CDR3 totals 15 residues.

This clonotype was found many times. The chain recombines TRBV5-4 with TRBJ1-1; D remains unclear. The V gene's germline CDR1 is SGHNT and CDR2 YYREEE (reference sequence). This CDR3 is 13 amino acids long. Trimming took off 4 bases at V and 5 bases at J, with 12 bases between the two ends. The CDR3 DNA reads as TGTGCCAGCAGCCCGGGTTACGGGACTGAAGCTTTCTTT. Amino acids: CASSPGYGTEAFF.

The chain links TRBV15 to TRBJ1-4; D call uncertain. This CDR3 is 16 amino acids long. Deletions cut 0 bases from V and 8 bases from J, with 16 bases between. Germline V gives CDR1 LNHNV, CDR2 YYDKDF (reference sequence). CDR3 DNA: TGTGCCACCAGCAGAGACGGGCTCAGTGACCCGGAAAAACTGTTTTTT. Its translation: CATSRDGLSDPEKLFF.